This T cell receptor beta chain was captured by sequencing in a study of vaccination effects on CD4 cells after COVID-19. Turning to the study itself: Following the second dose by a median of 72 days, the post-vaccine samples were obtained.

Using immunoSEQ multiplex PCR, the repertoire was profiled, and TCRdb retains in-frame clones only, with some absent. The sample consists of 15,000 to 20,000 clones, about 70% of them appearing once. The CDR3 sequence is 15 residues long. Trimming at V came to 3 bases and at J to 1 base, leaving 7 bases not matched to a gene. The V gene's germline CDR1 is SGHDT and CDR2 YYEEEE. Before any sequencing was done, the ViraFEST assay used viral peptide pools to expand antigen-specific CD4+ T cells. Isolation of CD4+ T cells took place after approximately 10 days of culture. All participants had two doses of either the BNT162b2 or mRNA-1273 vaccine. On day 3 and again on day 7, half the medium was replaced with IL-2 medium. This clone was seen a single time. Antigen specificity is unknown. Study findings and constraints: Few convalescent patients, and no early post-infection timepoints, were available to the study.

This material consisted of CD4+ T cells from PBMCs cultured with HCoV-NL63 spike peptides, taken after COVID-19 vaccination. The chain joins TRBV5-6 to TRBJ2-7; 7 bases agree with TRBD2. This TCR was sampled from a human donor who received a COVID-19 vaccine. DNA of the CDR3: TGTGCCAGCAGCTGGGACTACGGAATTTCCTACGAGCAGTACTTC. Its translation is CASSWDYGISYEQYF.